A single sample gave rise to the 14 T cell receptor beta chains below, sequenced in a study of cytomegalovirus exposure and HLA in healthy donors. The PCR made use of 60 Vbeta and 13 Jbeta primers. Clones were sequenced by immunoSEQ multiplex PCR, and TCRdb holds only the in-frame ones, with some missing. The table includes 150,000 to 250,000 clones, 65% to 90% detected once. The specimen was PBMCs. These receptor sequences come from a woman between 50 and 59 years old in good health and CMV-seronegative.

In its sample, this clone was seen once. V gene TRBV6-1 combines with J gene TRBJ2-7, with 8 nucleotides matching TRBD1. Germline CDR1 and CDR2: MNHNS and SASEGT. V lost 4 bases, J lost 4 bases, and 6 bases stayed unmatched. There are 14 residues in the CDR3. Written as DNA, the CDR3 is TGTGCCAGCAGTGGGGACAGGCTTTCTTACGAGCAGTACTTC. This sequence encodes CASSGDRLSYEQYF.

The chain recombines TRBV4-1 with TRBJ1-2; maybe TRBD1 (5 bases). V lost 5 bases and J lost 5, with 6 bases in between. Per the germline V gene, CDR1 is MGHRA and CDR2 is YSYEKL. The CDR3 has 11 amino acids. The CDR3 is CASSGAYGYTF. CDR3 DNA: TGCGCCAGCAGCGGGGCGTATGGCTACACCTTC.

The chain is built from TRBV6-5 and TRBJ2-1; perhaps TRBD2 as D (6 bases). Germline V CDR1 and CDR2: MNHEY, SVGAGI. Trimming removed 6 bases at V and 7 bases at J, with 13 bases between. This CDR3 contains 13 residues. The CDR3 loop reads CASRGLGGNEQFF. The CDR3 region has the DNA TGTGCCAGCAGGGGGTTGGGGGGAAATGAGCAGTTCTTC.

This chain links TRBV7-9 with TRBJ1-1; D gene unclear. Germline V gene data show CDR1 as SEHNR and CDR2 as FQNEAQ (reference sequence). Trimming took 6 bases from V and 7 from J, leaving 9 bases between them. The CDR3 runs to 11 residues. In nucleotides, the CDR3 is TGTGCCAGCAGTTCGACACGTGAAGCTTTCTTT. This encodes CASSSTREAFF.

This sequence joins TRBV11-2 and TRBJ2-3; 7 nucleotides match TRBD2. The CDR3 is 17 amino acids. Trimming took 0 bases from V and 2 from J; bases not matched to a gene: 8. From germline, CDR1 is SGHAT and CDR2 FQNNGV. As DNA, the CDR3 is TGTGCCAGCAGCTTAGACGGTGCGGGAGCATACACAGATACGCAGTATTTT. Its translation is CASSLDGAGAYTDTQYF.

J is TRBJ2-7 and V is TRBV7-2; 7 bases map to TRBD1. The CDR3 is 13 residues long. Germline lookup yields CDR1 SGHTA and CDR2 FQGNSA. V lost 5 bases to trimming and J lost 4 bases; unmatched junction nucleotides: 5. In DNA, the CDR3 is TGTGCCAGCAGCGTCATGACAGGGTACGAGCAGTACTTC. It encodes CASSVMTGYEQYF.

The chain couples TRBV5-1 to TRBJ2-4; maybe TRBD2 (6 bases). CDR1 and CDR2 (germline): SGHRS, YFSETQ. The CDR3 is 18 residues long. Trimming removed 8 bases at V and 0 bases at J, with 24 bases between. As DNA, the CDR3 is TGCGCCAGTCGGGGGTGGGAGAGAGGGGTGCTAGCCAAAAACATTCAGTACTTC. Its translation is CASRGWERGVLAKNIQYF.

The V and J genes are TRBV5-1 and TRBJ2-7; 10 bases are a match to TRBD1. Unmatched junction bases numbered 3, after V lost 6 bases and J lost 3 bases. Per germline, CDR1 SGHRS and CDR2 YFSETQ. This CDR3 comprises 13 residues. The CDR3 nucleotides are TGCGCCAGCAAGGGGACAGGGGACTACGAGCAGTACTTC. It yields the protein CASKGTGDYEQYF.

As DNA, the CDR3 is TGTGCCTGGCACCTCCTCCGCCGCGGGAGGACAGATACGCAGTATTTT. It translates to CAWHLLRRGRTDTQYF. The chain uses TRBV30 and TRBJ2-3; TRBD2 matches at 8 bases. This CDR3 region has 16 residues. V lost 5 bases, J lost 3 bases, and 13 bases stayed unmatched. In germline, CDR1 is GTSNPN, CDR2 SVGIG (reference sequence).

This chain links TRBV18 with TRBJ2-5; D is perhaps TRBD2 (5 bases). The CDR3 contains 13 residues. The germline V gene has CDR1 KGHSH and CDR2 LQKENI. V lost 1 base to trimming and J lost 5 bases, with 8 bases between them. The chain's CDR3 is CASSPQGAETQYF. The CDR3 DNA reads as TGTGCCAGCTCACCACAGGGAGCGGAGACCCAGTACTTC.

The chain uses TRBV28 and TRBJ2-7; 10 nucleotides align to TRBD2. The CDR3 runs 15 residues. CDR1 is MDHEN and CDR2 is SYDVKM in the germline V gene. Trimming took 1 base from V and 4 from J; bases not matched to a gene: 4. CDR3 nucleotides: TGTGCCAGCAGTTTATCCCTAGCGGGAGTTTACGAGCAGTACTTC. This gives the protein CASSLSLAGVYEQYF.

This clone was recorded only once. The chain is built from TRBV19 and TRBJ1-2; D is ambiguous. CDR3 length equals 13 residues. Germline V gives CDR1 LNHDA, CDR2 SQIVND (reference sequence). V shed 7 bases and J shed 5 bases, with 14 bases lying between them. This CDR3 is CASNPHGGYGYTF. The CDR3, as DNA: TGTGCCAGTAACCCTCATGGAGGGTATGGCTACACCTTC. The full variable domain, with the rest looked up from reference TRBV19 and TRBJ1-2, is DGGITQSPKYLFRKEGQNVTLSCEQNLNHDAMYWYRQDPGQGLRLIYYSQIVNDFQKGDIAEGYSVSREKKESFPLTVTSAQKNPTAFYLCASNPHGGYGYTFGSGTRLTVV.

The sample holds one count of this clone. The rearrangement links TRBV18 to TRBJ2-7; 9 bases match TRBD2. There are 16 residues in the CDR3. CDR1 is KGHSH and CDR2 is LQKENI in the germline V gene. After removal of 1 base from V and 2 bases from J, the junction contained 6 bases not matched to a gene. This chain's CDR3 is CASSPLLAGAPYEQYF. Here the CDR3 DNA reads TGTGCCAGCTCACCACTACTAGCGGGCGCCCCCTACGAGCAGTACTTC.

The CDR3 reads CAILSPGQSSYNEQFF. The CDR3 nucleotides read TGTGCCATCCTCTCACCCGGACAGAGCTCCTACAATGAGCAGTTCTTC. V usage is TRBV10-3 and J usage is TRBJ2-1; a possible D gene is TRBD1 (6 bases). CDR1 is ENHRY and CDR2 is SYGVKD in the germline V gene. This CDR3 is built from 16 residues. V was shortened by 8 bases and J by 0 bases, with 17 bases between the two germline ends.